This TCR beta chain was retrieved from a study of cytomegalovirus exposure and HLA in healthy donors. Across the whole study: An early release of data contained roughly 90 million unique TCRs, which came from HLA-typed donors. Study-level points and caveats: Most TCR beta V segments were productive about 90% or about 30% of the time in an earlier analysis. The sole available immune exposure information was CMV serostatus.

This PCR relied on a set of 60 Vbeta primers and 13 Jbeta primers. Clones were sequenced by immunoSEQ multiplex PCR, and TCRdb holds only the in-frame ones, with some missing. The top ten hold 3% of the sample, which has around 110,000 clones, about 80% seen once. Germline lookup yields CDR1 SGHKS and CDR2 YYEKEE (reference sequence). The CDR3 covers 15 residues. Trimming removed 7 bases from V and 6 bases from J; junction bases left unmatched: 12. As for this clone: Its antigen remains unknown.

Sequenced material: PBMCs. The clonotype originates from a woman aged 18 to 35 in good health and CMV-seropositive. The chain combines TRBV5-5 with TRBJ2-4, with 8 positions matching TRBD1. DNA for the CDR3: TGTGCCAGCGCCCTATCAGGGACAGGAATAAACATTCAGTACTTC. It specifies CASALSGTGINIQYF. Full variable domain (rest looked up from reference TRBV5-5 and TRBJ2-4): DAGVTQSPTHLIKTRGQQVTLRCSPISGHKSVSWYQQVLGQGPQFIFQYYEKEERGRGNFPDRFSARQFPNYSSELNVNALLLGDSALYLCASALSGTGINIQYFGAGTRLSVL.